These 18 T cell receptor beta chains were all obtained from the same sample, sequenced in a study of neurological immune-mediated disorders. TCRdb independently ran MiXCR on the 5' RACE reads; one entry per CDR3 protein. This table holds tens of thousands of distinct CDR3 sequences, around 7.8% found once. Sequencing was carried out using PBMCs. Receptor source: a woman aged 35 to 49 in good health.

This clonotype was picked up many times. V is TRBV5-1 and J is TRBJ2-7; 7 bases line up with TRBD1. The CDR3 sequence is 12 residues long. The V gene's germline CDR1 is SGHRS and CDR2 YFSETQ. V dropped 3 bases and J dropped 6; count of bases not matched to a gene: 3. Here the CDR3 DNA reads TGCGCCAGCAGCTCGACAGGGACCGAGCAGTACGTC. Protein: CASSSTGTEQYV.

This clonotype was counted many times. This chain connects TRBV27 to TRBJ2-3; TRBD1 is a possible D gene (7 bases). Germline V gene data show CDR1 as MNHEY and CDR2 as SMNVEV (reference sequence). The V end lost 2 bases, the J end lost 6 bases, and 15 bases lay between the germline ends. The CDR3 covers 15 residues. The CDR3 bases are TGTGCCAGCAGTTTACCCCCGACAGGGAGGGATACGCAGTATTTT. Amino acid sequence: CASSLPPTGRDTQYF.

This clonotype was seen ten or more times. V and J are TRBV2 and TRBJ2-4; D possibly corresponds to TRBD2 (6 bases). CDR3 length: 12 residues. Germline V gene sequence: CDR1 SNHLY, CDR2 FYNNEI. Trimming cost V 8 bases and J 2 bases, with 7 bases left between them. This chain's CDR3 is CASRDSKNIQYF. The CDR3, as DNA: TGTGCCAGCCGGGACTCCAAAAACATTCAGTACTTC.

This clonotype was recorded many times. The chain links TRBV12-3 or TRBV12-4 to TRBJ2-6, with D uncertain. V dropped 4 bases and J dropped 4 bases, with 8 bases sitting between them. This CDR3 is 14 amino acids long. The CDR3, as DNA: TGTGCCAGCAGTTGGGCCCCCGGGGCCAACGTCCTGACTTTC. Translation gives CASSWAPGANVLTF.

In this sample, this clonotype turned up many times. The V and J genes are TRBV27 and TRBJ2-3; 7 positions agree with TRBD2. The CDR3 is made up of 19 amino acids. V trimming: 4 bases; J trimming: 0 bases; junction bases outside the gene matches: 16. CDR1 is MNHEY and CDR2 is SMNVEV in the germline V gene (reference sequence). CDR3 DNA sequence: TGTGCCAGCAGTTCTCTAACTAGCGAGAGATTCACTAGCACAGATACGCAGTATTTT. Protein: CASSSLTSERFTSTDTQYF.

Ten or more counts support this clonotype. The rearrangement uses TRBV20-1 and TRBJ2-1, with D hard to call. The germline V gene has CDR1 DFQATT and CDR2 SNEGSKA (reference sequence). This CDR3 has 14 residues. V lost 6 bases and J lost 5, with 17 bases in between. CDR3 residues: CSAPTPPANNEQFF. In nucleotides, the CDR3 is TGCAGTGCCCCGACGCCCCCCGCGAACAATGAGCAGTTCTTC.

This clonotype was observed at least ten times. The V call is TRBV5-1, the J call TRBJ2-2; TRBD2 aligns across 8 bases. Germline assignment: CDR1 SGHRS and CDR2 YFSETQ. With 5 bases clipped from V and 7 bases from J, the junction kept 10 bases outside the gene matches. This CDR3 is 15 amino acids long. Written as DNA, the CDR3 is TGCGCCAGCAGATCACTAGCGGAAGGGTTCGGGGAGCTGTTTTTT. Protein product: CASRSLAEGFGELFF. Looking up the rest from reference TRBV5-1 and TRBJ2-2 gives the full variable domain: KAGVTQTPRYLIKTRGQQVTLSCSPISGHRSVSWYQQTPGQGLQFLFEYFSETQRNKGNFPGRFSGRQFSNSRSEMNVSTLELGDSALYLCASRSLAEGFGELFFGEGSRLTVL.

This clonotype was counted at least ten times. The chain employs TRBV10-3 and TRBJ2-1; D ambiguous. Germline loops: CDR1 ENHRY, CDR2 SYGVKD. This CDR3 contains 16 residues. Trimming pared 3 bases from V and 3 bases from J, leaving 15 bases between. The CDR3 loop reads CAISENSQRIYNEQFF. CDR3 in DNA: TGTGCCATCAGTGAAAACAGCCAAAGGATCTACAATGAGCAGTTCTTC.

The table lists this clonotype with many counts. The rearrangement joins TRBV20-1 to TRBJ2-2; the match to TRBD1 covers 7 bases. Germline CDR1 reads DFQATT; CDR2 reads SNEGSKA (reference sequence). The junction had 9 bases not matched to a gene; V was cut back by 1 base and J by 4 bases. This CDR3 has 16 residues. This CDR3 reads CSARARQGTGTGELFF. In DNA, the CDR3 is TGCAGTGCTAGAGCTCGACAGGGAACTGGCACCGGGGAGCTGTTTTTT.

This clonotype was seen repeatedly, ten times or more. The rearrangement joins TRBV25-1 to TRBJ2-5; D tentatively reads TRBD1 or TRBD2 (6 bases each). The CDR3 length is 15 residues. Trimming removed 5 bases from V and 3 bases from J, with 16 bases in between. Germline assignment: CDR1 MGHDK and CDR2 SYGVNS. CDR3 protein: CASSPQGRSKETQYF. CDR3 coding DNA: TGTGCCAGCAGTCCGCAGGGGAGGTCCAAAGAGACCCAGTACTTC.

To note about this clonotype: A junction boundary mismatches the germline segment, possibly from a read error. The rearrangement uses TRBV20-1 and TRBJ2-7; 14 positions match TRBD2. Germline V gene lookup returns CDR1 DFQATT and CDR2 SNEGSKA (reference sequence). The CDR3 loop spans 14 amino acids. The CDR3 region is CGAGGLAGVGEQYF. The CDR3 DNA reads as TGCGGTGCCGGGGGACTAGCGGGAGTGGGAGAGCAGTACTTC.

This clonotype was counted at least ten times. The CDR3 DNA reads as TGTGCCAGCCTAGGGGCCGGGGGCTACACCTTC. The encoded protein is CASLGAGGYTF. J is TRBJ1-2 and V is TRBV6-1, with D perhaps TRBD1 (5 bases). Germline values: CDR1 MNHNS, CDR2 SASEGT. This CDR3 contains 11 residues. Trimming took off 8 bases at V and 8 bases at J, with 12 bases between the two ends.

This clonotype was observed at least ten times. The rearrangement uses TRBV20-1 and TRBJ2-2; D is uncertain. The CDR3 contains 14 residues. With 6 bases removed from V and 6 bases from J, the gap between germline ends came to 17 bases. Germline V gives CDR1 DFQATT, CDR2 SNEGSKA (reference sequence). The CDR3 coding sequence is TGCAGTGCGAAATTGTGGTTAGACTCCGGGGAGCTGTTTTTT. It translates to CSAKLWLDSGELFF.

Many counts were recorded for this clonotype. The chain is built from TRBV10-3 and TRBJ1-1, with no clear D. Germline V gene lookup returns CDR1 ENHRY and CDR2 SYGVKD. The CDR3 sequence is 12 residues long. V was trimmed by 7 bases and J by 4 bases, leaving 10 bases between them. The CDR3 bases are TGTGCCATCACCGAGGGAGCCACTGAAGCTTTCTTT. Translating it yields CAITEGATEAFF.

The CDR3 DNA reads as TGCAGTGCCCACAGGAGGGTGGCCTACGAGCAGTACTTC. It codes for CSAHRRVAYEQYF. This chain connects TRBV20-1 to TRBJ2-7; tentatively, D is TRBD2 (6 bases). CDR1 and CDR2 (germline): DFQATT, SNEGSKA (reference sequence). The CDR3 covers 13 residues. V shed 6 bases and J shed 2 bases, with 14 bases lying between them.

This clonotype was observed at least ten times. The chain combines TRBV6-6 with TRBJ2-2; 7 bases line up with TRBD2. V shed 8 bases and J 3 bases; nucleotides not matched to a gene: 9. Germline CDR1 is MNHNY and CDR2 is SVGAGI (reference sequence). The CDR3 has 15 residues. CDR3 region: CASFITGRDTGELFF. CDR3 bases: TGTGCCAGCTTCATAACGGGGAGGGACACCGGGGAGCTGTTTTTT.

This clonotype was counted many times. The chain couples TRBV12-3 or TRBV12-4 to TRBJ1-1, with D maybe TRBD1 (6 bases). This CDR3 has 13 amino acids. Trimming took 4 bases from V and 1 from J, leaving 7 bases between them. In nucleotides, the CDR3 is TGTGCCAGCAGTTCAGGGGCGAACACTGAAGCTTTCTTT. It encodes CASSSGANTEAFF.

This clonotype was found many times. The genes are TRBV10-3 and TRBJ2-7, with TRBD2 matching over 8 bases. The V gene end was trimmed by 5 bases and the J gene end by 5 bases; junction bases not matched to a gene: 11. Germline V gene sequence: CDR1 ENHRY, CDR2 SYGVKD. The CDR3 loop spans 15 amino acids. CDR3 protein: CAISYLSGRGNEQYF. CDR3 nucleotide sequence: TGTGCCATCAGTTACCTAAGCGGGAGAGGAAACGAGCAGTACTTC.